This is a list of T cell receptor beta chains from one sample in a study of T cell repertoires in ileal Crohn's disease. Data came from immunoSEQ multiplex PCR; TCRdb stores just in-frame clones and leaves some out. The sample records about 14,000 clones, roughly 85% being singletons. The sequenced sample was ileal tissue. These receptors were collected from an adult with Crohn's disease. Both conserved end residues are part of each CDR3. A D gene is named only where the DNA matches it firmly. Rows give clone size only sometimes, using once, few, many, or a class for an expanded clone.

j_call,d_call,v_call,clone_size,cdr3_aa
TRBJ1-2,.,TRBV27,.,CASSLQGNNGYTF
TRBJ1-1,.,TRBV6-6,.,CASKKTGSHTEAFF
TRBJ2-7,.,TRBV29-1,.,CSVSVEGGPRNEQYF
TRBJ2-7,TRBD2,TRBV18,.,CASSERDPPYEQYF
TRBJ1-1,.,TRBV6-6,.,CASIAGRETEAFF
TRBJ2-6,.,TRBV27,.,CASSLRFRGSKGANVLTF
TRBJ2-1,TRBD2,TRBV7-8,.,CASNGPGGLAGVGNEQFF
TRBJ2-7,TRBD1,TRBV5-1,.,CASSLAGGSYEQYF
TRBJ1-1,.,TRBV5-1,.,CASSLDRSGTEAFF
TRBJ2-5,.,TRBV7-9,.,CASSRRGGETQYF
TRBJ2-5,.,TRBV5-1,.,CASSSVSGLKGETQYF
TRBJ1-1,TRBD1,TRBV4-1,.,CASSLSGGIMNTEAFF
TRBJ2-4,TRBD2,TRBV27,.,CASSLSGLAGVNKNIQYF
TRBJ1-4,TRBD1,TRBV4-2,.,CASSQESGTGGEKLFF
TRBJ2-3,TRBD2,TRBV7-3,.,CASSLNPSGRRNTQYF
TRBJ2-7,TRBD1,TRBV19,.,CASSVGTASYEQYF
TRBJ2-5,TRBD1,TRBV5-1,.,CASSLGTGRDQETQYF
TRBJ2-5,.,TRBV11-2,.,CASSAGNRETQYF
TRBJ1-1,.,TRBV6-4,.,CASVPKNTEAFF
TRBJ2-2,.,TRBV19,few,CASLDRSFTGELFF
TRBJ1-1,.,TRBV5-1,.,CASSPMTANTEAFF
TRBJ2-1,TRBD1,TRBV5-1,.,CASSLQGTGSQNEQFF
TRBJ2-7,TRBD1,TRBV6-5,.,CASRSPGQGTYEQYF
TRBJ2-1,.,TRBV7-2,.,CASSNRDTQSAEQFF
TRBJ1-4,TRBD1,TRBV7-8,.,CASSPGTGSLGKLFF
TRBJ1-3,.,TRBV19,.,CASSINGDGNTIYF
TRBJ1-1,.,TRBV6-5,.,CASRIQGGNTEAFF
TRBJ2-5,.,TRBV5-1,.,CASSLRASETQYF
TRBJ1-6,.,TRBV1,.,CTSSPLWCGRRSPLHF
TRBJ1-1,.,TRBV14,few,CASSQLQGRGNTEAFF
TRBJ1-2,TRBD1,TRBV27,.,CASSGTGGGYGYTF
TRBJ2-7,.,TRBV5-1,.,CASSSLLRYEQYF
TRBJ2-1,.,TRBV2,.,CASSGELEGEQFF
TRBJ2-7,TRBD1,TRBV7-9,.,CASSPGGRSYEQYF
TRBJ1-5,.,TRBV6-1,.,CASSGLQSPTLYSNQPQHF
TRBJ2-3,.,TRBV5-1,.,CASRGGVSTDTQYF
TRBJ1-4,.,TRBV25-1,.,CASSEVSELFF
TRBJ1-1,.,TRBV5-1,.,CASSLGLRGNTEAFF
TRBJ1-2,.,TRBV5-6,.,CASSLVRLYNYGYTF
TRBJ2-1,.,TRBV7-2,.,CASSLVRGAGNEQFF
TRBJ1-1,.,TRBV30,.,CAWCLGMNTEAFF
TRBJ2-1,TRBD1,TRBV11-3,.,CASSPGTVNEQFF
TRBJ1-1,.,TRBV10-3,few,CAISESSGTEAFF
TRBJ2-7,.,TRBV5-6,.,CASTSGAGLYEQYF
TRBJ2-7,TRBD2,TRBV5-1,.,CASSVGLRSYEQYF
TRBJ1-2,.,TRBV4-1,.,CASSQVGTSNYGYTF
TRBJ1-1,TRBD1,TRBV25-1,.,CASSVDRVRGRTFF
TRBJ2-7,.,TRBV18,.,CASSPEGGRSYEQYF
TRBJ2-2,TRBD1,TRBV5-1,.,CASSPTGGASGELFF
TRBJ1-2,.,TRBV29-1,.,CSVEWRQNGYTF
TRBJ1-3,TRBD1,TRBV10-3,.,CAISGLGFRDRCPSGNTIYF
TRBJ2-7,.,TRBV5-1,.,CASSEDSLREQYF
TRBJ1-1,.,TRBV19,.,CASSIFGIEAFF